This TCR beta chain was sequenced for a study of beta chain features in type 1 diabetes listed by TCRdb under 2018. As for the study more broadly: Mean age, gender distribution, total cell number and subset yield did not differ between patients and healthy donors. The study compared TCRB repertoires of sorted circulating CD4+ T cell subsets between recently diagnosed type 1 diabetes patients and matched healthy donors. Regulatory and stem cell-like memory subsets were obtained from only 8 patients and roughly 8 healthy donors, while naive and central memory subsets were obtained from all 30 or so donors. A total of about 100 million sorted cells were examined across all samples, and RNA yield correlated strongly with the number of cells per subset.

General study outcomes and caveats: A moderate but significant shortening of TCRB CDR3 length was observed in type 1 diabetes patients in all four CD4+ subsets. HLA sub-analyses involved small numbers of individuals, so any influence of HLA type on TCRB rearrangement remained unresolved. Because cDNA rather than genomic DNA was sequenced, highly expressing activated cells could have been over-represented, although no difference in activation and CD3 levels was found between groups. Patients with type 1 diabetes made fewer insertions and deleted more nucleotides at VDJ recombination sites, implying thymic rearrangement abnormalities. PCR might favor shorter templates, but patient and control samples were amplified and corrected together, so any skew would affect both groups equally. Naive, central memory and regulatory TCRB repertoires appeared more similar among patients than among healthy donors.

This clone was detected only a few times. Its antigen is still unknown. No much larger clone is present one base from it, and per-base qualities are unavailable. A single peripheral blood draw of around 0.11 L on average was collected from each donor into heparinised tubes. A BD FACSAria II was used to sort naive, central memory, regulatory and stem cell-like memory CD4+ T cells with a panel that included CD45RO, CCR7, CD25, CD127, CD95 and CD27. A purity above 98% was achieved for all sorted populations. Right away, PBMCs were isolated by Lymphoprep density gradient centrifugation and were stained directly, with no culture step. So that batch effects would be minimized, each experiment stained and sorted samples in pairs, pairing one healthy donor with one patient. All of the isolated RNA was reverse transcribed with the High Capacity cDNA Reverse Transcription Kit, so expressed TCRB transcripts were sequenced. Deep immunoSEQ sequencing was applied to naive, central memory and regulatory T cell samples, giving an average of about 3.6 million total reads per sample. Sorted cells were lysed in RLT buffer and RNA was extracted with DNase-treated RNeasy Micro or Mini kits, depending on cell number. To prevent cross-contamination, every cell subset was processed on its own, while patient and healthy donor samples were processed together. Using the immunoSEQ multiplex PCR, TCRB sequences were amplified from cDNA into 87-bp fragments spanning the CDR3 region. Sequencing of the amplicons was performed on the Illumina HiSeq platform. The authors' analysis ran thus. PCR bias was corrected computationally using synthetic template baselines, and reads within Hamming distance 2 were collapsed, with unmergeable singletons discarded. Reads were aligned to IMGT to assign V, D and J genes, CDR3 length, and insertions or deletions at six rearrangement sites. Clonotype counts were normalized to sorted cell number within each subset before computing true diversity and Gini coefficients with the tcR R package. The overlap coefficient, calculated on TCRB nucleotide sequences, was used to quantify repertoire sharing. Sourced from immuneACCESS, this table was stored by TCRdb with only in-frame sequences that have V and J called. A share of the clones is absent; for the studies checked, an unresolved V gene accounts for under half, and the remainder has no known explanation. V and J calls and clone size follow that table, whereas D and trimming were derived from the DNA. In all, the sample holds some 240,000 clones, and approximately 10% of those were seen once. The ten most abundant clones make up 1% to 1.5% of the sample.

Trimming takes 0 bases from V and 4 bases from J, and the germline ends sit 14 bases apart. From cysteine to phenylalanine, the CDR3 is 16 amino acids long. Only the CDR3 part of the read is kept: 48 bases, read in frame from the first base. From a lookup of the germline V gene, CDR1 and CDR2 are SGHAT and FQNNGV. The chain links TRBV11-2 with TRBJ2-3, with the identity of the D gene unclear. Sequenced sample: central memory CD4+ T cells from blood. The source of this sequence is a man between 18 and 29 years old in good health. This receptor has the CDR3 CASSLDLGISADTQYF. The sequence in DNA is TGTGCCAGCAGCTTAGATCTCGGAATTTCAGCAGATACGCAGTATTTT.